Described below is a single T cell receptor beta chain sequence and its context. This entry is derived from a study of blood T cell repertoires in COVID-19. Turning to the study itself: Acute and convalescent COVID-19 samples came from the United States, Italy and Spain. In each case, the material was cDNA or gDNA derived from T cells, B-cell-depleted T cells, or PBMCs.

V was clipped by 5 bases and J by 3 bases; unmatched bases: 6. The length of the CDR3 is 15 residues. Germline V gives CDR1 MNHEY, CDR2 SVGAGI. Authors' data handling: Amplification with reference gene primers provided the estimates of nucleated cell counts. Repertoires were generated with immunoSEQ multiplex PCR, while TCRdb's copy carries only in-frame clones and drops some. D and trimming come from the DNA, and the V and J calls and clone size come from that table. The table includes around 70,000 clones, 82% detected once. The sample comprised peripheral blood. The genes are TRBV6-5 and TRBJ1-3, with TRBD1 matching 8 bases. This receptor was taken from a man aged 55 to 70 with acute or convalescent COVID-19. The DNA of the CDR3 is TGTGCCAGCAGTCCAGGGGGCGCAGTTGGAAACACCATATATTTT. Translated: CASSPGGAVGNTIYF.